Below are 30 T cell receptor beta chains sequenced from a single sample in a study of shared clonotypes between healthy human individuals. Here immunoSEQ multiplex PCR was the method, and the copy in TCRdb shows in-frame clones only, minus some. The repertoire holds roughly 2.5 million clones, with around nine tenths as singletons. Material: naive CD4+ T cells sorted from blood. Described subset: CD45RA+ positively selected. The source of these receptors is a man aged 18 to 29 in good health.

The V gene is TRBV10-1, the J gene TRBJ2-3, with TRBD1 matching over 9 bases. Trimming took 0 bases from V and 4 from J; bases not matched to a gene: 2. CDR1 is WNHNN and CDR2 is SYGVQD in the germline V gene (reference sequence). The length of the CDR3 is 15 residues. The CDR3 DNA sequence: TGCGCCAGCAGTGAGTCGGGACAGGGAGCAGATACGCAGTATTTT. It specifies CASSESGQGADTQYF.

This chain connects TRBV6-4 to TRBJ1-2, with 9 bases identical to TRBD1. V trimming: 1 base; J trimming: 4 bases; junction bases outside the gene matches: 10. The CDR3 loop spans 17 amino acids. Germline V gene data show CDR1 as MRHNA and CDR2 as SNTAGT. The CDR3: CASSDLPRDRVPYGYTF. CDR3 bases: TGTGCCAGCAGTGACTTGCCCCGGGACAGGGTACCCTATGGCTACACCTTC.

This chain connects TRBV30 to TRBJ1-4; unclear D gene. Germline V lookup: CDR1 GTSNPN, CDR2 SVGIG (reference sequence). This CDR3 has 13 residues. The V gene lost 0 bases and the J gene lost 10 bases, with 12 bases spanning the gap. This CDR3 reads CAWSVRTDGKLFF. The DNA of the CDR3 is TGTGCCTGGAGTGTTCGCACGGACGGAAAACTGTTTTTT.

As for this clone: The same CDR3 can be traced to other DNA sequences in this sample. The rearrangement uses TRBV7-2 and TRBJ2-7; 10 positions agree with TRBD2. V shed 5 bases and J 0 bases; nucleotides not matched to a gene: 4. The germline CDR1 and CDR2 sequences are SGHTA and FQGNSA. This CDR3 has 15 residues. In DNA form, the CDR3 reads TGTGCCAGCAGCCAGCGGGGGGGCAGCTCCTACGAGCAGTACTTC. Translating it yields CASSQRGGSSYEQYF.

V is TRBV7-2 and J is TRBJ2-3, with D maybe TRBD2 (5 bases). There are 14 residues in the CDR3. Trimming took off 3 bases at V and 2 bases at J, with 9 bases between the two ends. Per germline, CDR1 SGHTA and CDR2 FQGNSA. The CDR3, as DNA: TGTGCCAGCAGCTTTACGGGGTTCACAGATACGCAGTATTTT. Its protein product is CASSFTGFTDTQYF.

The count of this clone is one. The chain uses TRBV11-2 and TRBJ2-3, with a possible D match to TRBD2 (5 bases). V dropped 5 bases and J dropped 0 bases, with 24 bases sitting between them. Looked up from germline, CDR1 is SGHAT and CDR2 is FQNNGV. The CDR3 runs 19 residues. The CDR3 nucleotides read TGTGCCAGCAGCCGAGTACCGGGCCAGATGCGCGGGAGCACAGATACGCAGTATTTT. Its protein product is CASSRVPGQMRGSTDTQYF.

A single count supports this clone. CDR3 amino acids: CASSVSSGGSTDTQYF. The CDR3 DNA reads as TGTGCCAGCAGCGTATCTAGCGGGGGGAGCACAGATACGCAGTATTTT. The chain links TRBV7-2 to TRBJ2-3; TRBD2 matches 11 bases. CDR1 and CDR2 (germline): SGHTA, FQGNSA. Losses at the gene ends were 5 bases for V and 0 bases for J; bases not matched to a gene: 4. The CDR3 length is 16 residues.

This chain links TRBV6-5 with TRBJ2-1; D assignment may be TRBD1 or TRBD2 (7 bases each). This CDR3 has 13 amino acids. Germline CDR1 MNHEY, CDR2 SVGAGI. The V end lost 7 bases, the J end lost 12 bases, and 19 bases lay between the germline ends. The CDR3 sequence: CASIETGKRGQFF. As DNA, the CDR3 is TGTGCCAGCATTGAGACAGGGAAGCGGGGGCAGTTCTTC.

The genes are TRBV10-3 and TRBJ1-2; D ambiguous. V lost 4 bases, J lost 8 bases, and 11 bases lay in between. This CDR3 is 12 amino acids long. From germline, CDR1 is ENHRY and CDR2 SYGVKD. The CDR3 loop is CAISVEGYGYTF. The CDR3 DNA follows: TGTGCCATCAGTGTGGAAGGGTACGGCTACACCTTC.

The V and J genes are TRBV5-6 and TRBJ2-7; TRBD2 is a possible D gene (7 bases). The germline V gene has CDR1 SGHDT and CDR2 YYEEEE. The CDR3 is made up of 16 amino acids. V was clipped by 6 bases and J by 1 base, with 20 bases between them. CDR3 sequence (DNA): TGTGCCAGCACCGGGCGGGGGACACCTAATTCCTACGAGCAGTACTTC. Translation: CASTGRGTPNSYEQYF.

The chain links TRBV9 to TRBJ2-5; 10 bases map to TRBD2. Germline loops: CDR1 SGDLS, CDR2 YYNGEE. CDR3 size: 15 residues. The V segment lost 3 bases and the J segment 2 bases; nucleotides outside the gene matches: 4. CDR3 amino acids: CASSGLAGLQETQYF. CDR3 in DNA: TGTGCCAGCAGCGGACTAGCGGGCCTACAAGAGACCCAGTACTTC.

This chain links TRBV9 with TRBJ2-2, with 11 bases lining up with TRBD2. The germline CDR1 and CDR2 sequences are SGDLS and YYNGEE. J lost 4 bases, V lost 0 bases, and 5 bases had no gene match. The CDR3 totals 17 residues. The chain's CDR3 is CASSVGGLAEFTGELFF. The CDR3, as DNA: TGTGCCAGCAGCGTAGGGGGACTAGCGGAGTTCACCGGGGAGCTGTTTTTT.

As for this clone: Different DNA sequences within this sample yield the same CDR3. The rearrangement links TRBV19 to TRBJ2-7; no firm D call. The CDR3 is made up of 11 amino acids. Trimming left V 3 bases short and J 5 bases short, with 5 bases between. CDR1 is LNHDA, CDR2 SQIVND, per germline (reference sequence). The CDR3 coding sequence is TGTGCCAGTAGTATTGCCAACGAGCAGTACTTC. Protein product: CASSIANEQYF. The full variable domain, in which reference TRBV19 and TRBJ2-7 provide the parts outside the CDR3, is DGGITQSPKYLFRKEGQNVTLSCEQNLNHDAMYWYRQDPGQGLRLIYYSQIVNDFQKGDIAEGYSVSREKKESFPLTVTSAQKNPTAFYLCASSIANEQYFGPGTRLTVT.

V is TRBV7-2 and J is TRBJ2-3; 10 bases align to TRBD2. The CDR3 length is 15 residues. Looked up from germline, CDR1 is SGHTA and CDR2 is FQGNSA. The J segment lost 1 base and the V segment lost 7 bases, leaving 5 bases of the junction unmatched. The CDR3 protein is CASNLLAGGTDTQYF. In DNA, the CDR3 is TGTGCCAGCAACCTTCTAGCGGGGGGCACAGATACGCAGTATTTT.

This chain uses TRBV21-1 with TRBJ2-4; the table's D call of TRBD2 was not tested on the DNA. TRBV21-1 is reported as a pseudogene. This CDR3 has 12 amino acids. CDR3 DNA: TGTGCCAGCAGCAAAGAAACTACCGCCCAAAGCTTC. Protein sequence: CASSKETTAQSF.

The gene calls are TRBV29-1 and TRBJ1-1; possible D gene TRBD1, 5 bases. Trimming took 6 bases from V and 0 from J, leaving 20 bases between them. This CDR3 contains 16 residues. CDR1 and CDR2 (germline): SQVTM, ANQGSEA. This CDR3 is CSVMIWLGRMNTEAFF. As DNA, the CDR3 is TGCAGCGTCATGATCTGGCTGGGACGTATGAACACTGAAGCTTTCTTT.

V and J are TRBV6-5 and TRBJ2-1; TRBD2 matches at 9 bases. Trimming removed 6 bases from V and 6 bases from J; junction bases left unmatched: 9. Germline values: CDR1 MNHEY, CDR2 SVGAGI. The CDR3 length is 15 residues. CDR3 in amino acids: CASSRRAGGPNEQFF. In DNA form, the CDR3 reads TGTGCCAGCAGCCGACGGGCGGGAGGGCCCAATGAGCAGTTCTTC.

This clone has a single count. The same CDR3 is also encoded by other DNA sequences in this sample. The rearrangement uses TRBV6-1 and TRBJ1-3; a possible D gene is TRBD1 (5 bases). V was pared by 4 bases and J by 3 bases, with 7 bases between. The CDR3 runs to 13 residues. Germline lookup yields CDR1 MNHNS and CDR2 SASEGT. CDR3 nucleotide sequence: TGTGCCAGCAGTGGAACAGGTGGAAACACCATATATTTT. As protein: CASSGTGGNTIYF.

V and J are TRBV5-6 and TRBJ1-1; 8 nucleotides align to TRBD1. Germline V gene data show CDR1 as SGHDT and CDR2 as YYEEEE. The CDR3 is 15 amino acids. V shed 3 bases and J 1 base; nucleotides not matched to a gene: 5. The CDR3: CASSYLTGANTEAFF. The DNA of the CDR3 is TGTGCCAGCAGCTACCTGACAGGGGCGAACACTGAAGCTTTCTTT.

The chain recombines TRBV27 with TRBJ1-2; a possible D gene is TRBD1 (5 bases). This CDR3 region has 11 residues. Trimming removed 6 bases at V and 5 bases at J, with 7 bases between. Germline lookup yields CDR1 MNHEY and CDR2 SMNVEV (reference sequence). The CDR3 DNA sequence: TGTGCCAGCAGGGCAGGGTATGGCTACACCTTC. Translation gives CASRAGYGYTF.

The V call is TRBV7-2, the J call TRBJ2-7; 9 positions match TRBD2. The trim removed 6 bases at V and 4 bases at J, leaving 10 bases unmatched. Germline lookup yields CDR1 SGHTA and CDR2 FQGNSA. This CDR3 has 15 residues. This CDR3 reads CASRNSGSSSYEQYF. The CDR3 coding sequence is TGTGCCAGCAGAAATAGCGGGAGCAGTTCATACGAGCAGTACTTC.

CDR3 residues: CASSRDSSGANVLTF. CDR3 in DNA: TGTGCCAGCAGTCGGGACAGCTCTGGGGCCAACGTCCTGACTTTC. V is TRBV4-2 and J is TRBJ2-6, with 7 bases that match TRBD1. In germline, CDR1 is LGHNA, CDR2 YNFKEQ. The J segment lost 0 bases and the V segment lost 6 bases, leaving 2 bases of the junction unmatched. The CDR3 totals 15 residues.

The chain employs TRBV28 and TRBJ1-4, with D perhaps TRBD1 (6 bases). The CDR3 has 13 amino acids. Germline V gene sequence: CDR1 MDHEN, CDR2 SYDVKM. V lost 8 bases and J lost 7, with 14 bases in between. The CDR3 is CASQAGQFEKLFF. The CDR3 DNA reads as TGTGCCAGCCAAGCAGGACAGTTTGAAAAACTGTTTTTT. The variable domain in full, with the rest retrieved from reference TRBV28 and TRBJ1-4, is DVKVTQSSRYLVKRTGEKVFLECVQDMDHENMFWYRQDPGLGLRLIYFSYDVKMKEKGDIPEGYSVSREKKERFSLILESASTNQTSMYLCASQAGQFEKLFFGSGTQLSVL.

V is TRBV11-2 and J is TRBJ2-7; D gene unclear. Germline CDR1 SGHAT, CDR2 FQNNGV. The V gene lost 1 base and the J gene lost 2 bases, with 6 bases spanning the gap. The CDR3 is 13 residues long. The CDR3: CASSLASTYEQYF. CDR3 coding DNA: TGTGCCAGCAGCTTAGCCTCGACCTACGAGCAGTACTTC.

Comments on this clone: Other DNA sequences in the same sample also yield this CDR3. This chain connects TRBV18 to TRBJ2-7, with a tentative D call TRBD2 (5 bases). V lost 0 bases to trimming and J lost 2 bases, with 8 bases between them. This CDR3 has 14 amino acids. CDR1 and CDR2 from the germline V gene are KGHSH and LQKENI. The CDR3 is CASSPPGVPYEQYF. CDR3 DNA sequence: TGTGCCAGCTCACCACCCGGGGTTCCCTACGAGCAGTACTTC.

This clone has more than one count but fewer than ten. The rearrangement links TRBV28 to TRBJ2-7; D is uncertain. Germline assignment: CDR1 MDHEN and CDR2 SYDVKM. V lost 3 bases and J 3 bases, leaving 6 bases between the germline ends. CDR3 size: 12 residues. CDR3 nucleotides: TGTGCCAGCAGTTTGACCTTCTACGAGCAGTACTTC. Protein: CASSLTFYEQYF. The full variable domain, rest sourced from reference TRBV28 and TRBJ2-7, is DVKVTQSSRYLVKRTGEKVFLECVQDMDHENMFWYRQDPGLGLRLIYFSYDVKMKEKGDIPEGYSVSREKKERFSLILESASTNQTSMYLCASSLTFYEQYFGPGTRLTVT.

In this sample, this clone turned up once. The chain combines TRBV5-4 with TRBJ2-5; D call uncertain. The V gene's germline CDR1 is SGHNT and CDR2 YYREEE (reference sequence). Trimming stripped 3 bases from V and 0 bases from J, with 6 bases between. This CDR3 comprises 13 residues. The chain's CDR3 is CASSSPNQETQYF. CDR3 DNA sequence: TGTGCCAGCAGCTCCCCCAACCAAGAGACCCAGTACTTC.

The gene calls are TRBV6-6 and TRBJ2-7, with 7 bases that match TRBD1. The CDR3 loop spans 13 amino acids. The V segment lost 10 bases and the J segment 4 bases; nucleotides outside the gene matches: 10. The germline CDR1 and CDR2 sequences are MNHNY and SVGAGI (reference sequence). The CDR3 sequence is CATKTGLVYEQYF. CDR3 coding DNA: TGTGCCACAAAGACAGGGTTAGTGTACGAGCAGTACTTC.

The chain joins TRBV7-2 to TRBJ2-7; 7 positions match TRBD2. V was clipped by 1 base and J by 4 bases; unmatched bases: 4. From germline, CDR1 is SGHTA and CDR2 FQGNSA. This CDR3 has 14 amino acids. The CDR3 loop reads CASSLGTSTYEQYF. In DNA form, the CDR3 reads TGTGCCAGCAGCTTAGGGACTAGTACGTACGAGCAGTACTTC.

The chain couples TRBV28 to TRBJ2-7; 9 nucleotides match TRBD1. The germline CDR1 and CDR2 sequences are MDHEN and SYDVKM. This CDR3 comprises 16 residues. After removal of 7 bases from V and 4 bases from J, the junction contained 14 bases not matched to a gene. CDR3 sequence: CASTEPTPGQGYEQYF. The CDR3 region has the DNA TGTGCCAGCACCGAACCCACCCCGGGACAGGGTTACGAGCAGTACTTC.